The clone carrying this T cell receptor beta chain appeared a few times. Antigen specificity is unknown. These data originate in a study of human T cells and chemical hapten exposure. Whole-study context: Minor volume differences among pooled libraries chiefly drove per-sample TCR yield variation.

Total RNA was isolated from unfractionated whole blood. The library labeled individual cDNA molecules by adding unique molecular identifiers to them. In the source study's methods: Across samples, TCR counts had a median of approximately 100,000 and ranged from 23,224 to 690,600. TCRdb called the 5' RACE reads again in MiXCR, with one record for every CDR3 protein. TCRdb's processing, not the authors' own work, is the source of the V and J calls. The sample comprises under 150,000 distinct CDR3 sequences, more than 15% of which are singletons, and around 2.7% rests with the top ten. Study observations and caveats: Sensitization with DPC brought no change to TCRs above 1 in 1000 in frequency.

The V gene's germline CDR1 is MDHEN and CDR2 SYDVKM. The V and J ends lost 7 bases and 2 bases respectively, with 7 bases between them. This CDR3 spans 12 amino acids. The TCR sequence derives from a human donor in good health. V gene TRBV28 combines with J gene TRBJ2-3; D not certain. CDR3 in DNA: TGTGCCAGCATCAGCGCCACAGATACGCAGTATTTT. Protein product: CASISATDTQYF.